This T cell receptor beta chain was recorded in a study of OX40 agonist ivuxolimab in advanced cancers. Broader study findings: On average, a greater number of expanded clones characterised CD8+ T cells relative to CD4+.

Details on this clone: Its antigen is unidentified.

Sequencing was performed with immunoSEQ multiplex PCR; in TCRdb, only in-frame clones are kept and a portion is missing. The sample contains around 41,000 clones, around 90% of which appear only once. Germline CDR1 SGHAT, CDR2 FQDESV (reference sequence). The CDR3 runs to 16 residues. With 0 bases removed from V and 6 bases from J, the gap between germline ends came to 18 bases. The V call is TRBV11-1, the J call TRBJ2-7, with D maybe TRBD2 (6 bases). This TCR was recovered from an adult with an advanced solid tumor such as melanoma, head and neck, liver or kidney cancer. This sample comprised CD4+ or CD8+ T cells sorted from blood, obtained in a trial of the OX40 agonist ivuxolimab. CDR3: CASSLAYPTSVSEQYF. The CDR3 coding sequence is TGTGCCAGCAGCTTAGCCTATCCGACTAGTGTTTCCGAGCAGTACTTC.